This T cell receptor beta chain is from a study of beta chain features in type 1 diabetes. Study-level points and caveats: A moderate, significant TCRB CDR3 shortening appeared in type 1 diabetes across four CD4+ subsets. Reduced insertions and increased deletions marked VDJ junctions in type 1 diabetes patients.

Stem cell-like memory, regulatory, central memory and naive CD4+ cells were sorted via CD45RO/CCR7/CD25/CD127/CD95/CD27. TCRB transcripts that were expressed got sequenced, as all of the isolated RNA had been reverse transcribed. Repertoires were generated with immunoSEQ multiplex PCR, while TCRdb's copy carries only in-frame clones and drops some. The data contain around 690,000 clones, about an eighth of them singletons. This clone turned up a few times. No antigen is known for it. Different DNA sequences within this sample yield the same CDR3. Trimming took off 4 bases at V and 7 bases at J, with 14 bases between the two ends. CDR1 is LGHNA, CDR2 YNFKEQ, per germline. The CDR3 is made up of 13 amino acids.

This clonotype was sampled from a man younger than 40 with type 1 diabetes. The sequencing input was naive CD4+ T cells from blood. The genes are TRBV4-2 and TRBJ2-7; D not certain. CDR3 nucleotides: TGTGCCAGCAGCCCCGGTGGATTCGGGGAGCAGTACTTC. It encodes CASSPGGFGEQYF.